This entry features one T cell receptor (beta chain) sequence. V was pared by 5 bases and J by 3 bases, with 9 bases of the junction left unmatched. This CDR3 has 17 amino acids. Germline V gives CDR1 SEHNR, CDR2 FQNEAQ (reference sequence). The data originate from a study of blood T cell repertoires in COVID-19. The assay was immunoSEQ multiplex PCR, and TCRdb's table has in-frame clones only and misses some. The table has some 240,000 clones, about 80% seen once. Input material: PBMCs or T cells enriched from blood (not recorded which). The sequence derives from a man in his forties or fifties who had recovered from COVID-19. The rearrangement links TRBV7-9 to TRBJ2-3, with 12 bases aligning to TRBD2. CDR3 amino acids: CASSPPASGRDTDTQYF. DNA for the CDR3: TGTGCCAGCAGCCCCCCGGCTAGCGGGAGGGATACAGATACGCAGTATTTT.